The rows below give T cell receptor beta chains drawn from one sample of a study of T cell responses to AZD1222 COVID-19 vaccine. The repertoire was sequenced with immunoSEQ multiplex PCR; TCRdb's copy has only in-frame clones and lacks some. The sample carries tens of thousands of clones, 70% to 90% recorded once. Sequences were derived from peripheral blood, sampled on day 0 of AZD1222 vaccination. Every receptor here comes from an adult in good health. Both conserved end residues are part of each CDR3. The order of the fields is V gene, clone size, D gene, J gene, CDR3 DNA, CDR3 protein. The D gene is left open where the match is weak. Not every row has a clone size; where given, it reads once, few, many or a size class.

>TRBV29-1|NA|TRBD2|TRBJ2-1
TGCAGCGTGGGCGGGGGGGCCGCTGAGCAGTTCTTC
CSVGGGAAEQFF
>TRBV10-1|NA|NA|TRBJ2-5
TGCGCCAGCAGCGATCCGGGACTGGAAGAGACCCAGTACTTC
CASSDPGLEETQYF
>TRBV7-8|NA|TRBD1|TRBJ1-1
TGTGCCAGCAGCGCCTTGGGACAGGGGGCCACTGAAGCTTTCTTT
CASSALGQGATEAFF
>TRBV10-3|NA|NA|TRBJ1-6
TGTGCCATCAGGGAGGGGAATTCACCCCTCCACTTT
CAIREGNSPLHF
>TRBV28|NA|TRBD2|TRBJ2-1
TGTGCCAGCAGGGGAAATAGCGGGGGCCCCTACAATGAGCAGTTCTTC
CASRGNSGGPYNEQFF
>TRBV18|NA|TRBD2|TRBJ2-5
TGTGCCAGCTCACCATCCGGGACTAGCGGACAAGAGACCCAGTACTTC
CASSPSGTSGQETQYF
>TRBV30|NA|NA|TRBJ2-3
TGTGCCTGGAGCCCCACGACCCGGCCCCGTACGCAGTATTTT
CAWSPTTRPRTQYF
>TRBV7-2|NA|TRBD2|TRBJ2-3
TGTGCCAGCAGCCACCTAGCGGGGGGTAGGAGCACAGATACGCAGTATTTT
CASSHLAGGRSTDTQYF
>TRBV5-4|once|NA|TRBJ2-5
TGTGCCAGCAGCTTGCGGTCTAGTAGAGAGACCCAGTACTTC
CASSLRSSRETQYF
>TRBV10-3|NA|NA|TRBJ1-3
TGTGCCATCAAATTCGACAGCCTAACTGGAAACACCATATATTTT
CAIKFDSLTGNTIYF
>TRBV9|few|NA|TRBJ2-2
TGTGCCAGCAGCCCTATAGGGGATAGTGCGCGGGAGCTGTTTTTT
CASSPIGDSARELFF
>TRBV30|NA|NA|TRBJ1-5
TGTGCCTGGAGGTTGGGGACTCTAGCATCCCAGCCCCAGCATTTT
CAWRLGTLASQPQHF
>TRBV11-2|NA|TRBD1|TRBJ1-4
TGTGCCAGCAGCTTAGCGCAGGACAGGGGTGAAAAACTGTTTTTT
CASSLAQDRGEKLFF
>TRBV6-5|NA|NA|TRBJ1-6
TGTGCCAGCAGAAATATTCACCCCCTCCACTTT
CASRNIHPLHF
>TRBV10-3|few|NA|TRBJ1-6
TGTGCCGGCAGGGAATCGGGTAATTCACCCCTCCACTTT
CAGRESGNSPLHF
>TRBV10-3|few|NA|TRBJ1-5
TGTGCCGCCGGCACCACGCTACTCAATCAGCCCCAGCATTTT
CAAGTTLLNQPQHF
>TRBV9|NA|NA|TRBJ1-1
TGTGCCAGCAGCGTAGAAGACATGGGGAACACTGAAGCTTTCTTT
CASSVEDMGNTEAFF
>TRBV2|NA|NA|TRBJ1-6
TGTGCCAGCAGTGAAACCGACGGAAATAATTCACCCCTCCACTTT
CASSETDGNNSPLHF
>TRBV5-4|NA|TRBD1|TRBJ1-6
TGTGCCAGCAGCTTAAGGACAGGAATGGATTCACCCCTCCACTTT
CASSLRTGMDSPLHF
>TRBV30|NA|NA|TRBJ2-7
TGTGCCGGAGGGGCCAATTCCTACGAGCAGTACTTC
CAGGANSYEQYF
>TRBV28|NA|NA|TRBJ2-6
TGTGCCAGCAGTACGTTGGGGACTGGGGCCAACGTCCTGACTTTC
CASSTLGTGANVLTF
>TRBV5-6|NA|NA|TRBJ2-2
TGTGCCAGCAGCAGGAGGGCCGACAGGGTCGCCGGGGAGCTGTTTTTT
CASSRRADRVAGELFF
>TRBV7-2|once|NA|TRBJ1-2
TGTGCCAGCAGCCCCCGGCGCGGGGCTAACTATGGCTACACCTTC
CASSPRRGANYGYTF
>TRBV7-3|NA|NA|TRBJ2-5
TGTGCCAGCAGCTTACTGCCAGGGCCACAAGAGACCCAGTACTTC
CASSLLPGPQETQYF
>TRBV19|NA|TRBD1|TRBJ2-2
TGTGCCAGTAGTAACCAGGGGGTAATCGGGGAGCTGTTTTTT
CASSNQGVIGELFF
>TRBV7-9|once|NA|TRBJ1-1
TGTGCCAGCAGCCTCATGGAAGTGAACACTGAAGCTTTCTTT
CASSLMEVNTEAFF
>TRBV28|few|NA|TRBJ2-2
TGTGCCAGCAGTTCTGACAGCACCGGGGAGCTGTTTTTT
CASSSDSTGELFF
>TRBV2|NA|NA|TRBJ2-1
TGTGCCAGCAGTACCCGGACTCTCTCCTACAATGAGCAGTTCTTC
CASSTRTLSYNEQFF
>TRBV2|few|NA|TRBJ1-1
TGTGCCAGCGGGGAGGTTGAAGCTTTCTTT
CASGEVEAFF
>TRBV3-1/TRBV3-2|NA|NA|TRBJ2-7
TGTGCCAGCAGCCGCGGGGGCGTCCGCGAGCAGTACTTC
CASSRGGVREQYF
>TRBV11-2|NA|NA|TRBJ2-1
TGTGCCAGCAGCCTTGGACGTAACAATGAGCAGTTCTTC
CASSLGRNNEQFF
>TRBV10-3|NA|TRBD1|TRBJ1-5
TGTGCCATTAGACAGGGGCTTTATAGCAATCAGCCCCAGCATTTT
CAIRQGLYSNQPQHF
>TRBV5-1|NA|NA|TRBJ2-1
TGCGCCAGCAGATCAACAGGGGAGGCCTACAATGAGCAGTTCTTC
CASRSTGEAYNEQFF
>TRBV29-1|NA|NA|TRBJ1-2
TGCAGCTCCCAGCGGGGCGGGGGCTACACCTTC
CSSQRGGGYTF
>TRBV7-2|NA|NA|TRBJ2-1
TGTGCCAGCAGCTCTCCGGGACTGTACAATGAGCAGTTCTTC
CASSSPGLYNEQFF
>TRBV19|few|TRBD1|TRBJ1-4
TGTGCCAGTAGTATAGCGGCAGGGGGTGCAACTAATGAAAAACTGTTTTTT
CASSIAAGGATNEKLFF
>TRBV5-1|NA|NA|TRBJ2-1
TGCGCCAGCAGCTTGGTGGCTAGCAGGGAATACAGCAATGAGCAGTTCTTC
CASSLVASREYSNEQFF
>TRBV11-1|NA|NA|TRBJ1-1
TGTGCCAGCAGCCCCCTCGTAGTCTTCACTGAAGCTTTCTTT
CASSPLVVFTEAFF
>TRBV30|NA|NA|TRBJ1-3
TGTGCCTGGAGTGTACTCCTGCAGGGCCGCTACTCTGGAAACACCATATATTTT
CAWSVLLQGRYSGNTIYF
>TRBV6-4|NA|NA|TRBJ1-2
TGTGCCAGCAGTGACTCGAGGACATTTGGCTACACCTTC
CASSDSRTFGYTF